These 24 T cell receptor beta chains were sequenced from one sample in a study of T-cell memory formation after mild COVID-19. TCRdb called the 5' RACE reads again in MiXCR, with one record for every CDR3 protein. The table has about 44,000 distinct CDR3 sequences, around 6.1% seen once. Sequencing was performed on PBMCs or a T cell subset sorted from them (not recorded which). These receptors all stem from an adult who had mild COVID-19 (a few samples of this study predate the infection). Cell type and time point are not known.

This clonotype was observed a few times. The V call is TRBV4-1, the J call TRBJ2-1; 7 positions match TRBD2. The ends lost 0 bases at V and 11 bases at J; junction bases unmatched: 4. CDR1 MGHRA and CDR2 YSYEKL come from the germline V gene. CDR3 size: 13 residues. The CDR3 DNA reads TGCGCCAGCAGCCAAGAGGGACTAAGGAAGCAGTTCTTC. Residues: CASSQEGLRKQFF.

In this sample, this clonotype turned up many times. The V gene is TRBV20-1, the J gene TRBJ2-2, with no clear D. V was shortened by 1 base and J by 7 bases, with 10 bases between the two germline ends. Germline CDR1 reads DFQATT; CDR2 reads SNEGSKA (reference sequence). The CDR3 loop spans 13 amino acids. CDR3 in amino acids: CSARVTVSGELFF. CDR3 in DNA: TGCAGTGCTAGAGTTACGGTCAGCGGGGAGCTGTTTTTT.

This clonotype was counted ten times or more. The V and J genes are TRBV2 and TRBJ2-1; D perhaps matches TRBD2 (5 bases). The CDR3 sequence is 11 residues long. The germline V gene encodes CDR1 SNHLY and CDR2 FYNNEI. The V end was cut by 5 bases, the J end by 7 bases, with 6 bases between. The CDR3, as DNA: TGTGCCAGCAGTCGGGATAATGAGCAGTTCTTC. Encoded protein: CASSRDNEQFF.

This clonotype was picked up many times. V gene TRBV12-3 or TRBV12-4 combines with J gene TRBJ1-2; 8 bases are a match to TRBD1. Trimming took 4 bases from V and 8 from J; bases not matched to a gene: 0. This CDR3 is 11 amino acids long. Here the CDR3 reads CASSYRGGYTF. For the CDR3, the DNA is TGTGCCAGCAGTTACAGGGGGGGCTACACCTTC.

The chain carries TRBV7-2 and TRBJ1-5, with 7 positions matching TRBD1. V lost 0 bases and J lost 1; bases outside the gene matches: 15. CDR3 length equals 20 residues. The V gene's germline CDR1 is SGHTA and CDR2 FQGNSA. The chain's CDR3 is CASSLAMGLRQGESNQPQHF. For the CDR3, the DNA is TGTGCCAGCAGCTTAGCTATGGGACTACGACAGGGAGAAAGCAATCAGCCCCAGCATTTT.

Here the CDR3 reads CASSQGFSPLHF. The DNA for the CDR3 is TGTGCCAGCAGCCAAGGTTTCTCACCCCTCCACTTT. V usage is TRBV3-1 and J usage is TRBJ1-6; D gene unclear. Germline loops: CDR1 LGHDT, CDR2 YNNKEL (reference sequence). The CDR3 loop spans 12 amino acids. Trimming took off 1 base at V and 10 bases at J, with 5 bases between the two ends.

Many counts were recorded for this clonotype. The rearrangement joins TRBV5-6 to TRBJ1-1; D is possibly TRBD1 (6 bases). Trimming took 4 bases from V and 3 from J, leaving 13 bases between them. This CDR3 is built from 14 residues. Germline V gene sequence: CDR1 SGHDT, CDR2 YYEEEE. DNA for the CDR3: TGTGCCAGCAGCCTACAGGGTCCGGACACTGAAGCTTTCTTT. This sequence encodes CASSLQGPDTEAFF.

The DNA of the CDR3 is TGTGCCAGCAGCCCTACAGGGAATGCCGAATTTGTGAAAAATGAAAAACTGTTTTTT. Translated, it gives CASSPTGNAEFVKNEKLFF. The chain couples TRBV12-3 or TRBV12-4 to TRBJ1-4; possible D gene TRBD1, 6 bases. The CDR3 has 19 residues. V lost 6 bases and J lost 5, with 28 bases in between.

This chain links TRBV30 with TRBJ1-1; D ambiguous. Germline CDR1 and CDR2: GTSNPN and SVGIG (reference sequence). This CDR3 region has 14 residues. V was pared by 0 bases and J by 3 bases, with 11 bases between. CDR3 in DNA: TGTGCCTGGAGTGTACGATTTGGGGACACTGAAGCTTTCTTT. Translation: CAWSVRFGDTEAFF.

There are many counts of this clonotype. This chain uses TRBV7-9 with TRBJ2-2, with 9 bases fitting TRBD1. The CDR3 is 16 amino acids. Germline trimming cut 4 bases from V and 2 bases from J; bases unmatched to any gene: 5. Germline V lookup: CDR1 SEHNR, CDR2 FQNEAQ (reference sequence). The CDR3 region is CASSSHRGRNTGELFF. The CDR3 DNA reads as TGTGCCAGCAGCTCTCACAGGGGGCGAAACACCGGGGAGCTGTTTTTT.

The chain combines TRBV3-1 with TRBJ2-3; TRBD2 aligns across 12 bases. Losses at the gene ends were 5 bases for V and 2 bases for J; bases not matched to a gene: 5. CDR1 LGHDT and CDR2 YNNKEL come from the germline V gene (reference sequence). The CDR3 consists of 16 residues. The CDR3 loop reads CASSARTSGATDTQYF. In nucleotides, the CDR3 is TGTGCCAGCAGCGCCCGGACTAGCGGGGCCACAGATACGCAGTATTTT.

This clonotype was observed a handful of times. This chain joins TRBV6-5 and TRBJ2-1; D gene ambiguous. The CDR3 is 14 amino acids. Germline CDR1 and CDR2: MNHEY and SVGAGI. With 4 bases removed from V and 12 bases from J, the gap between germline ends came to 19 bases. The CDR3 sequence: CASSSTTTNLVQFF. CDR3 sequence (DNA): TGTGCCAGCAGTTCGACCACTACCAACTTAGTGCAGTTCTTC.

CDR3 in DNA: TGTGCCAGCAGCTTAAGACAGGAGAGCACTGAAGCTTTCTTT. Protein: CASSLRQESTEAFF. This chain connects TRBV7-2 to TRBJ1-1; tentatively, D is TRBD1 (6 bases). Trimming shortened V by 2 bases and J by 4 bases, and 11 bases separated the two germline ends. Looked up from germline, CDR1 is SGHTA and CDR2 is FQGNSA. This CDR3 region has 14 residues.

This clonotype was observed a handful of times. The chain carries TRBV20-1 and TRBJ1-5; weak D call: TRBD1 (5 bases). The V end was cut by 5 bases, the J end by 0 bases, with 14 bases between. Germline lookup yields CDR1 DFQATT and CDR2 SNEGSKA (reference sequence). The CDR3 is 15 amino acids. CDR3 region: CSAARDSYSNQPQHF. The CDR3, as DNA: TGCAGTGCTGCCCGAGACAGTTATAGCAATCAGCCCCAGCATTTT.

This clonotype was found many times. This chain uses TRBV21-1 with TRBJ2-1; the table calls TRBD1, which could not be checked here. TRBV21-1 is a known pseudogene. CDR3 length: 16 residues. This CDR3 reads CASSNVHPDKYNEQFF. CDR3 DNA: TGTGCCAGCAGCAACGTTCACCCGGACAAATACAATGAGCAGTTCTTC.

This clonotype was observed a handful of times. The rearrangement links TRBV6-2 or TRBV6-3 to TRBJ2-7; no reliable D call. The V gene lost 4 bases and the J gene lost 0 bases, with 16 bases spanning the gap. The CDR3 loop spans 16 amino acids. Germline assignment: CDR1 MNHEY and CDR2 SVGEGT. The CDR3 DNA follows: TGTGCCAGCAGTTCGCGCGCGTGGCTCAGCTCCTACGAGCAGTACTTC. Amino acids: CASSSRAWLSSYEQYF.

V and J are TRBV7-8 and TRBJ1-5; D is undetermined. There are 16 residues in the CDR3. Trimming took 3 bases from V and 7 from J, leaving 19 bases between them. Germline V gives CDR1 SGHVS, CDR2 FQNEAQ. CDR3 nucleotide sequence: TGTGCCAGCAGCTTGCTATCGGATGGTGGAGAACAGCCCCAGCATTTT. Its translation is CASSLLSDGGEQPQHF.

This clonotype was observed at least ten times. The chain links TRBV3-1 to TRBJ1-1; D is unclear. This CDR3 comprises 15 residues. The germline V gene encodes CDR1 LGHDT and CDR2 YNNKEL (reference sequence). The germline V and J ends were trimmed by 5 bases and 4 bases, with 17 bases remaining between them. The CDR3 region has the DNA TGTGCCAGCAGCTCCTTCTACCGGGTGGGCACTGAAGCTTTCTTT. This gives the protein CASSSFYRVGTEAFF.

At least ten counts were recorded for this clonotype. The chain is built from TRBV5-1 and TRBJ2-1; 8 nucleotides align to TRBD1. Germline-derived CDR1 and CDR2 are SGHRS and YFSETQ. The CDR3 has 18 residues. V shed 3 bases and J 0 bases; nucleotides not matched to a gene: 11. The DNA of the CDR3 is TGCGCCAGCAGCTCACCCCGGGACAGGAGTTACTCCTACAATGAGCAGTTCTTC. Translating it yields CASSSPRDRSYSYNEQFF.

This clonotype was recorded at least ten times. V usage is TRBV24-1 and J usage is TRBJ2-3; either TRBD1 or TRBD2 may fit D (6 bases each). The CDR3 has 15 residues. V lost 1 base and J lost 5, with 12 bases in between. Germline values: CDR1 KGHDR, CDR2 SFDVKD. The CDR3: CATSDFGRGEDTQYF. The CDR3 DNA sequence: TGTGCCACCAGTGATTTTGGAAGGGGGGAAGATACGCAGTATTTT.

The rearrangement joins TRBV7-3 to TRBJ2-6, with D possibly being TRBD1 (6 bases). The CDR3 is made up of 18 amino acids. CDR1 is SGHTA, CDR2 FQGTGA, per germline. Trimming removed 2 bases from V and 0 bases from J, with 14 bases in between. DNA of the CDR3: TGTGCCAGCAGCTTAGACAGGATGATCCTCTCTGGGGCCAACGTCCTGACTTTC. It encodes CASSLDRMILSGANVLTF.

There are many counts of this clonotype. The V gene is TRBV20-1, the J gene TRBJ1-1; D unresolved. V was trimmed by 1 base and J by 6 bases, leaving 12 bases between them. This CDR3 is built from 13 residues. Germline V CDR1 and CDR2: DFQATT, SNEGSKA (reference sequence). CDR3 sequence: CSARGRTASEAFF. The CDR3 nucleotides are TGCAGTGCTAGAGGCCGGACGGCGTCTGAAGCTTTCTTT.

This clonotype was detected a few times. In DNA, the CDR3 is TGTGCCAGCAGTTTATCCGGCGGGGGGCCCACCAGTGAGCAGTTCTTC. Its translation: CASSLSGGGPTSEQFF. The rearrangement links TRBV27 to TRBJ2-1; TRBD2 agrees at 8 bases. In germline, CDR1 is MNHEY, CDR2 SMNVEV (reference sequence). The CDR3 is made up of 16 amino acids. With 0 bases clipped from V and 9 bases from J, the junction kept 10 bases outside the gene matches.

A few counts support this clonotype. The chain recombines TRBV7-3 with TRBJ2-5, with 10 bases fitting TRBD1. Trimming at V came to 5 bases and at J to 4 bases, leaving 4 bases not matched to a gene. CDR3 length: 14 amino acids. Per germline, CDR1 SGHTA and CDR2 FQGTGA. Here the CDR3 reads CASSRDRGPETQYF. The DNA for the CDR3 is TGTGCCAGCAGCCGTGACAGGGGGCCAGAGACCCAGTACTTC.